The source of this T cell receptor beta chain is a study of blood T cell repertoires in COVID-19. Overall study context: The origin of the acute and convalescent COVID-19 samples was the United States, Italy and Spain. T cells, B-cell-depleted T cells, or PBMCs provided the cDNA or gDNA that served as material.

In the authors' methods: Estimates of nucleated cell counts were drawn from the amplification of reference gene primers. TCRdb's copy holds only in-frame clones and misses some; the assay was immunoSEQ multiplex PCR. Clone size and V and J calls were adopted from that table, with D and trimming inferred from the DNA. The sample yields about 160,000 clones, 75% to 85% seen once. Each recovered donor of Cohort 3 presented with two negative PCRs, clearance, or symptom resolution. Looked up from germline, CDR1 is SGHRS and CDR2 is YFSETQ. J was trimmed by 4 bases and V by 5 bases; bases with no gene match: 6. The CDR3 runs to 14 residues.

This rearrangement joins TRBV5-1 to TRBJ1-2; the match to TRBD1 covers 9 bases. This clonotype was obtained from a woman aged 55 to 70 who had recovered from COVID-19. Sequencing was carried out using PBMCs or T cells enriched from blood (not recorded which). The CDR3 bases are TGCGCCAGCAGGGAACGGACAGGGGCCTATGGCTACACCTTC. Protein sequence: CASRERTGAYGYTF.